The 11 T cell receptor beta chains below were found in one sample sequenced in a study of blood T cell repertoires in COVID-19. Assay used: immunoSEQ multiplex PCR; TCRdb lists only in-frame clones, some missing. The data show around 17,000 clones, with about four fifths seen just once and about a quarter held by the top ten. The sample comprised peripheral blood. These receptors came from a woman aged 70-85 years with active COVID-19.

V and J are TRBV20-1 and TRBJ2-7, with a tentative D call TRBD2 (5 bases). The length of the CDR3 is 11 residues. Germline CDR1 is DFQATT and CDR2 is SNEGSKA (reference sequence). The DNA for the CDR3 is TGCAGCGTAGGGAGTCCCTACGAGCAGTACTTC. Amino acid sequence: CSVGSPYEQYF.

This clone has more than one count but fewer than ten. V is TRBV2 and J is TRBJ2-2; D ambiguous. Trimming took 2 bases from V and 1 from J, leaving 8 bases between them. Germline loops: CDR1 SNHLY, CDR2 FYNNEI. The CDR3 consists of 15 residues. As DNA, the CDR3 is TGTGCCAGCAGTGAACAACACAGGAACACCGGGGAGCTGTTTTTT. Its translation: CASSEQHRNTGELFF. The whole variable domain, remainder taken from reference TRBV2 and TRBJ2-2, is EPEVTQTPSHQVTQMGQEVILRCVPISNHLYFYWYRQILGQKVEFLVSFYNNEISEKSEIFDDQFSVERPDGSNFTLKIRSTKLEDSAMYFCASSEQHRNTGELFFGEGSRLTVL.

The chain is built from TRBV5-6 and TRBJ2-2; weak D call: TRBD1 (5 bases). This CDR3 is 15 amino acids long. Germline V gene lookup returns CDR1 SGHDT and CDR2 YYEEEE. V lost 0 bases to trimming and J lost 3 bases, with 9 bases between them. In nucleotides, the CDR3 is TGTGCCAGCAGCTTGGGGGTACAGGACACCGGGGAGCTGTTTTTT. Its protein is CASSLGVQDTGELFF.

The CDR3 DNA follows: TGTGCCAGCAGTTTGACTAGCGGCTTATACGAGCAGTACTTC. Translating gives CASSLTSGLYEQYF. This sequence joins TRBV28 and TRBJ2-7; 9 nucleotides match TRBD2. Germline V gene data show CDR1 as MDHEN and CDR2 as SYDVKM. This CDR3 is 14 amino acids long. Trimming removed 3 bases from V and 4 bases from J; junction bases left unmatched: 4.

The chain is built from TRBV27 and TRBJ2-6; weak D call: TRBD2 (5 bases). CDR3 length: 17 amino acids. Looked up from germline, CDR1 is MNHEY and CDR2 is SMNVEV (reference sequence). Trimming removed 3 bases at V and 1 base at J, with 13 bases between. The CDR3 DNA follows: TGTGCCAGCAGTTTGAGAGGGTCCTGGTCTGGGGCCAACGTCCTGACTTTC. It encodes CASSLRGSWSGANVLTF.

This sequence joins TRBV7-9 and TRBJ2-7; 7 bases line up with TRBD1. This CDR3 has 11 residues. Germline CDR1 reads SEHNR; CDR2 reads FQNEAQ (reference sequence). Unmatched junction bases numbered 4, after V lost 7 bases and J lost 7 bases. The CDR3 sequence is CASTGGVEQYF. DNA for the CDR3: TGTGCCAGCACAGGGGGAGTGGAGCAGTACTTC.

The chain combines TRBV4-1 with TRBJ2-2; 9 nucleotides line up with TRBD1. This CDR3 is 15 amino acids long. V lost 4 bases to trimming and J lost 3 bases; unmatched junction nucleotides: 3. The V gene's germline CDR1 is MGHRA and CDR2 YSYEKL. The CDR3: CASSLRDRDTGELFF. In nucleotides, the CDR3 is TGCGCCAGCAGCCTTAGGGACAGGGACACCGGGGAGCTGTTTTTT.

V is TRBV2 and J is TRBJ1-1; D is unresolved. V shed 6 bases and J shed 3 bases, with 11 bases lying between them. Germline CDR1 is SNHLY and CDR2 is FYNNEI. The CDR3 has 13 amino acids. The CDR3 is CASSAGRDTEAFF. CDR3 DNA: TGTGCCAGCAGCGCTGGGAGGGACACTGAAGCTTTCTTT.

The DNA of the CDR3 is TGCGCCAGCAGCCCGGGACAGCCCAAGGGGACCGGGGAGCTGTTTTTT. It specifies CASSPGQPKGTGELFF. V gene TRBV4-3 combines with J gene TRBJ2-2, with 7 bases fitting TRBD1. The CDR3 contains 16 residues. The germline V gene encodes CDR1 LGHNA and CDR2 YSLEER. With 4 bases clipped from V and 5 bases from J, the junction kept 10 bases outside the gene matches.

The CDR3 DNA reads as TGTGCCAGCCCTCCCCCAATCGATAGCGAGCAGTACTTC. It translates to CASPPPIDSEQYF. The chain combines TRBV5-6 with TRBJ2-7, with no clear D. The CDR3 length is 13 residues. Trimming took off 7 bases at V and 6 bases at J, with 17 bases between the two ends. Germline CDR1 is SGHDT and CDR2 is YYEEEE.

The rearrangement uses TRBV27 and TRBJ2-2; 7 positions match TRBD1. CDR1 MNHEY and CDR2 SMNVEV come from the germline V gene (reference sequence). V shed 6 bases, J shed 1 base, and the junction held 2 bases outside the gene matches. CDR3 length: 14 amino acids. CDR3 loop: CASSRQGNTGELFF. The CDR3 nucleotides are TGTGCCAGCAGCAGACAGGGGAACACCGGGGAGCTGTTTTTT.